This is a list of T cell receptor beta chains from one sample in a study of shared clonotypes between healthy human individuals. Produced via immunoSEQ multiplex PCR; TCRdb's table is partial and in-frame only. The profile shows over 100,000 clones, 68% of them singletons. What was sequenced was memory CD8+ T cells sorted from blood. Every receptor here comes from a woman aged 25 to 39 in good health. The CDR3 runs from the conserved cysteine through the conserved F or W. D genes are given only for firm matches. Size is omitted from some rows. Given values are once, few, many or a class for expanded clones.

V gene: TRBV6-4; J gene: TRBJ2-3; clone size: many; D gene: TRBD2; CDR3 DNA: TGTGCCAGCAGTCCGGGACTAGAGGCAGATACGCAGTATTTT; CDR3 protein: CASSPGLEADTQYF
V gene: TRBV29-1; J gene: TRBJ2-5; clone size: NA; D gene: NA; CDR3 DNA: TGCAGCGCAGCCTCTAGCGCTGGAGAGACCCAGTACTTC; CDR3 protein: CSAASSAGETQYF
V gene: TRBV28; J gene: TRBJ1-3; clone size: NA; D gene: NA; CDR3 DNA: TGTGCCAGCAGCCCTTATCCCGGAAACACCATATATTTT; CDR3 protein: CASSPYPGNTIYF
V gene: TRBV27; J gene: TRBJ1-2; clone size: many; D gene: TRBD1; CDR3 DNA: TGTGCCAGCAGTCCCAGGACAGGAGGAGATGGCTACACCTTC; CDR3 protein: CASSPRTGGDGYTF
V gene: TRBV19; J gene: TRBJ2-3; clone size: NA; D gene: NA; CDR3 DNA: TGTGCCAGTACCCCCGGACCAGCGTTCCGCAAGTATTTT; CDR3 protein: CASTPGPAFRKYF
V gene: TRBV5-6; J gene: TRBJ1-1; clone size: NA; D gene: NA; CDR3 DNA: TGTGCCAGCACTTTTAACTGGAGGAACACTGAAGCTTTCTTT; CDR3 protein: CASTFNWRNTEAFF
V gene: TRBV6-1; J gene: TRBJ2-2; clone size: NA; D gene: NA; CDR3 DNA: TGTGCCAGCAGTGCGTGGGTCGACTTTACCGGGGAGCTGTTTTTT; CDR3 protein: CASSAWVDFTGELFF
V gene: TRBV5-6; J gene: TRBJ1-2; clone size: NA; D gene: TRBD1; CDR3 DNA: TGTGCCAGCAGTCCGAGGGGGCAAAACTATGGCTACACCTTC; CDR3 protein: CASSPRGQNYGYTF
V gene: TRBV29-1; J gene: TRBJ2-3; clone size: NA; D gene: TRBD2; CDR3 DNA: TGCAGCGTTGAAGGCCTAGCGGGAGGGCCCGGCACAGATACGCAGTATTTT; CDR3 protein: CSVEGLAGGPGTDTQYF
V gene: TRBV7-2; J gene: TRBJ2-3; clone size: NA; D gene: TRBD1; CDR3 DNA: TGTGCCAGCAGCTTAGGGGACAGGAGCACAGATACGCAGTATTTT; CDR3 protein: CASSLGDRSTDTQYF
V gene: TRBV6-4; J gene: TRBJ2-6; clone size: NA; D gene: NA; CDR3 DNA: TGTGCCAGCAGTTTTGGGGGCTCTTATTCTGGGGCCAACGTCCTGACTTTC; CDR3 protein: CASSFGGSYSGANVLTF
V gene: TRBV9; J gene: TRBJ1-6; clone size: NA; D gene: NA; CDR3 DNA: TGTGCCAGCAGCGTTGGGGACGGCCTTTCACCCCTCCACTTT; CDR3 protein: CASSVGDGLSPLHF
V gene: TRBV11-2; J gene: TRBJ1-2; clone size: NA; D gene: NA; CDR3 DNA: TGTGCCAGCAGCTTAGGAGTTGGGGGCAGATTCTATGGCTACACCTTC; CDR3 protein: CASSLGVGGRFYGYTF
V gene: TRBV5-4; J gene: TRBJ1-2; clone size: NA; D gene: NA; CDR3 DNA: TGTGCCAGCAGCCCTTCAATTTTCTCCGAGACGCATGGCTACACCTTC; CDR3 protein: CASSPSIFSETHGYTF
V gene: TRBV5-1; J gene: TRBJ2-5; clone size: NA; D gene: TRBD1; CDR3 DNA: TGCGCCAGCAGCCCACAGGGGGCTCTAGGGGAGACCCAGTACTTC; CDR3 protein: CASSPQGALGETQYF
V gene: TRBV5-4; J gene: TRBJ2-1; clone size: NA; D gene: NA; CDR3 DNA: TGTGCCAGCAGCTTCTGGGAGCGGGTACCCTACAATGAGCAGTTCTTC; CDR3 protein: CASSFWERVPYNEQFF
V gene: TRBV6-5; J gene: TRBJ2-5; clone size: many; D gene: NA; CDR3 DNA: TGTGCCAGCAGTTCCGGACTTCTCGGGGAGCAGTACTTC; CDR3 protein: CASSSGLLGEQYF
V gene: TRBV11-3; J gene: TRBJ2-1; clone size: NA; D gene: NA; CDR3 DNA: TGTGCCAGCAGCCCCGCCGACTGGAATGAGCAGTTCTTC; CDR3 protein: CASSPADWNEQFF
V gene: TRBV29-1; J gene: TRBJ2-1; clone size: many; D gene: NA; CDR3 DNA: TGCAGCGTTGAAGATGGGGCCCTGGCTGGGAATGAGCAGTTCTTC; CDR3 protein: CSVEDGALAGNEQFF
V gene: TRBV2; J gene: TRBJ1-5; clone size: many; D gene: TRBD1; CDR3 DNA: TGTGCCAGCAGTGCAGAACAGGGGACCCAGCCCCAGCATTTT; CDR3 protein: CASSAEQGTQPQHF
V gene: TRBV10-1; J gene: TRBJ2-2; clone size: NA; D gene: NA; CDR3 DNA: TGCGCCAGCAGTGGGACGGGGAACACCGGGGAGCTGTTTTTT; CDR3 protein: CASSGTGNTGELFF
V gene: TRBV19; J gene: TRBJ2-5; clone size: few; D gene: NA; CDR3 DNA: TGTGCCAGTAGTACGGGTCGACTCAGGGGAGAGACCCAGTACTTC; CDR3 protein: CASSTGRLRGETQYF
V gene: TRBV10-3; J gene: TRBJ2-5; clone size: NA; D gene: NA; CDR3 DNA: TGTGCCAGCAGTGAAAGAGCTGAGATAGAGACCCAGTACTTC; CDR3 protein: CASSERAEIETQYF
V gene: TRBV19; J gene: TRBJ2-1; clone size: NA; D gene: NA; CDR3 DNA: TGTGCCAGTAGTAGGAAATCTACCCCTGGGAATGAGCAGTTCTTC; CDR3 protein: CASSRKSTPGNEQFF
V gene: TRBV25-1; J gene: TRBJ2-1; clone size: NA; D gene: TRBD2; CDR3 DNA: TGTGCCAGCAGTGGGGGGGGCCTAGCGGGAGGGATATACAATGAGCAGTTCTTC; CDR3 protein: CASSGGGLAGGIYNEQFF
V gene: TRBV6-5; J gene: TRBJ2-5; clone size: NA; D gene: NA; CDR3 DNA: TGTGCCAGCACCTATGCGAGGGGGGAGACCCAGTACTTC; CDR3 protein: CASTYARGETQYF
V gene: TRBV28; J gene: TRBJ2-7; clone size: NA; D gene: NA; CDR3 DNA: TGTGCCAGCAGCCGAGCCCCGCACTCCTACGAGCAGTACTTC; CDR3 protein: CASSRAPHSYEQYF
V gene: TRBV19; J gene: TRBJ1-1; clone size: NA; D gene: NA; CDR3 DNA: TGTGCCAGTACGTTTTATTCGGACATCACATTT; CDR3 protein: CASTFYSDITF
V gene: TRBV11-2; J gene: TRBJ1-4; clone size: NA; D gene: NA; CDR3 DNA: TGTGCCAGCAGCCCCTGGGGGTATGCAACTAATGAAAAACTGTTTTTT; CDR3 protein: CASSPWGYATNEKLFF
V gene: TRBV6-4; J gene: TRBJ1-5; clone size: NA; D gene: TRBD1; CDR3 DNA: TGTGCCAGCAGTGAGTTCCCAGGGGGAAATCAGCCCCAGCATTTT; CDR3 protein: CASSEFPGGNQPQHF
V gene: TRBV29-1; J gene: TRBJ2-3; clone size: NA; D gene: NA; CDR3 DNA: TGCAGCGTTGGAAGGGTGGCAGATACGCAGTATTTT; CDR3 protein: CSVGRVADTQYF
V gene: TRBV9; J gene: TRBJ1-2; clone size: many; D gene: NA; CDR3 DNA: TGTGCCAGCAGCGTAGATCCGGCAGGGGACTATGGCTACACCTTC; CDR3 protein: CASSVDPAGDYGYTF
V gene: TRBV29-1; J gene: TRBJ2-5; clone size: few; D gene: NA; CDR3 DNA: TGCAGCGTTGTCGGGGGCGTCCAAGAGACCCAGTACTTC; CDR3 protein: CSVVGGVQETQYF
V gene: TRBV4-2; J gene: TRBJ2-2; clone size: NA; D gene: TRBD2; CDR3 DNA: TGTGCCAGCAGCCAAGAAAGTCTAGCGTGGGAGGGTGGCGGGGAGCTGTTTTTT; CDR3 protein: CASSQESLAWEGGGELFF
V gene: TRBV6-5; J gene: TRBJ2-5; clone size: NA; D gene: NA; CDR3 DNA: TGTGCCAGCAGTTACTCGATTGTGGGGGAGACCCAGTACTTC; CDR3 protein: CASSYSIVGETQYF
V gene: TRBV10-3; J gene: TRBJ2-1; clone size: NA; D gene: NA; CDR3 DNA: TGTGCCATCAGACCGTCCCAGGGGATTTCCTACAATGAGCAGTTCTTC; CDR3 protein: CAIRPSQGISYNEQFF
V gene: TRBV6-6; J gene: TRBJ1-1; clone size: NA; D gene: NA; CDR3 DNA: TGTGCCAGCAGTTACTCGGGGGGTCCTGAAGCTTTCTTT; CDR3 protein: CASSYSGGPEAFF
V gene: TRBV10-3; J gene: TRBJ1-4; clone size: NA; D gene: NA; CDR3 DNA: TGTGCCATAATCAAGGGGGTCAATGAAAAACTGTTTTTT; CDR3 protein: CAIIKGVNEKLFF
V gene: TRBV5-8; J gene: TRBJ2-1; clone size: few; D gene: TRBD2; CDR3 DNA: TGTGCCAGCAGGGGATGGCGGGAGGATGCGAATGAGCAGTTCTTC; CDR3 protein: CASRGWREDANEQFF
V gene: TRBV6-1; J gene: TRBJ2-3; clone size: NA; D gene: NA; CDR3 DNA: TGTGCCAGCAATTCTCAGACAGCCACAGATACGCAGTATTTT; CDR3 protein: CASNSQTATDTQYF
V gene: TRBV5-1; J gene: TRBJ2-3; clone size: NA; D gene: NA; CDR3 DNA: TGCGCCAGCACCCAAGGGTGGGCTAGCACAGATACGCAGTATTTT; CDR3 protein: CASTQGWASTDTQYF
V gene: TRBV25-1; J gene: TRBJ2-3; clone size: once; D gene: NA; CDR3 DNA: TGTGCCAGCAGTGACCTAGCCCTCACAGATACGCAGTATTTT; CDR3 protein: CASSDLALTDTQYF
V gene: TRBV9; J gene: TRBJ2-2; clone size: NA; D gene: NA; CDR3 DNA: TGTGCCAGCAGCGGCGGTTGGCGGGCGGACACCGGGGAGCTGTTTTTT; CDR3 protein: CASSGGWRADTGELFF
V gene: TRBV29-1; J gene: TRBJ2-3; clone size: NA; D gene: NA; CDR3 DNA: TGCAGCGTTGAAGGCCTTTCAGATACGCAGTATTTT; CDR3 protein: CSVEGLSDTQYF
V gene: TRBV6-6; J gene: TRBJ2-7; clone size: once; D gene: TRBD1; CDR3 DNA: TGTGCCAGCAGTTTCACACAGGGGACCGTCTACGAGCAGTACTTC; CDR3 protein: CASSFTQGTVYEQYF
V gene: TRBV7-7; J gene: TRBJ2-2; clone size: once; D gene: NA; CDR3 DNA: TGTGCCAGCAGCCGGTTGGCTTCCGCGAACACCGGGGAGCTGTTTTTT; CDR3 protein: CASSRLASANTGELFF
V gene: TRBV29-1; J gene: TRBJ2-3; clone size: NA; D gene: TRBD2; CDR3 DNA: TGCAGCGCAGAGCGGGAGCAACGCACAGATACGCAGTATTTT; CDR3 protein: CSAEREQRTDTQYF
V gene: TRBV28; J gene: TRBJ1-2; clone size: NA; D gene: NA; CDR3 DNA: TGTGCCAGCAGTCCGCAGGGCCCCTATGGCTACACCTTC; CDR3 protein: CASSPQGPYGYTF
V gene: TRBV7-8; J gene: TRBJ1-1; clone size: NA; D gene: TRBD1; CDR3 DNA: TGTGCCAGCAGCTTATCGGACAGGGGGAACACTGAAGCTTTCTTT; CDR3 protein: CASSLSDRGNTEAFF
V gene: TRBV28; J gene: TRBJ2-7; clone size: NA; D gene: NA; CDR3 DNA: TGTGCCAGCAGTTCTACGACCGAAATCAGTTGCGAGCAGTACTTC; CDR3 protein: CASSSTTEISCEQYF